This TCR beta chain comes out of a study of radiation and T cells in renal cell carcinoma. Profiled with immunoSEQ multiplex PCR; TCRdb holds only in-frame clones, not every one. This sample has approximately 150,000 clones, with about 88% found just once. The CDR3 contains 15 residues. V was pared by 6 bases and J by 5 bases, with 11 bases of the junction left unmatched. Germline V lookup: CDR1 MNHEY, CDR2 SVGAGI. This clone was counted a few times. Time point in this sample: blood 4 weeks post-SBRT, at nephrectomy. Documented treatment: 15 Gy SBRT to primary tumor, nephrectomy 4 weeks later. Nephrectomy followed 15 Gy stereotactic body radiation by 4 weeks. Radiation-treated patients gave blood at baseline, week 2 and week 4. This renal cell carcinoma was of the clear cell type.

The clonotype was recovered from a woman aged 50 to 60 with renal cell carcinoma. The chain is built from TRBV6-5 and TRBJ2-5, with 8 bases lining up with TRBD2. The starting material was blood, obtained from a patient whose treatment included radiotherapy and nephrectomy. The chain's CDR3 is CASSPVAGPGETQYF. The CDR3 nucleotides are TGTGCCAGCAGCCCCGTAGCGGGGCCGGGGGAGACCCAGTACTTC.